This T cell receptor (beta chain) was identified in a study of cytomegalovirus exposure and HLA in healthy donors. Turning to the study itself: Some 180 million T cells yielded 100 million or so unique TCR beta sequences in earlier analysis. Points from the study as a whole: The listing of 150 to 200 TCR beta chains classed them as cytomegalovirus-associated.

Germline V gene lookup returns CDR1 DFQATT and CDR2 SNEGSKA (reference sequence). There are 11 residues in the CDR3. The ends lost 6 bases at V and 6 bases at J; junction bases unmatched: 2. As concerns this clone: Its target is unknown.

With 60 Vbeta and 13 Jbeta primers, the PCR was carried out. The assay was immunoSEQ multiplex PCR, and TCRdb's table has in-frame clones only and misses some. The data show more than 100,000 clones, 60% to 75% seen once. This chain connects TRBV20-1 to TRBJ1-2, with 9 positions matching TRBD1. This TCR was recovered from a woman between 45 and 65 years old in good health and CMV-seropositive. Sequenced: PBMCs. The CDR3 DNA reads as TGCAGTGCCTGGACAGGGGATGGCTACACCTTC. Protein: CSAWTGDGYTF.